Each of the 26 T cell receptor beta chains below was sequenced from the same sample in a study of radiotherapy plus CTLA-4 blockade in lung cancer. Clones were sequenced by immunoSEQ multiplex PCR, and TCRdb holds only the in-frame ones, with some missing. The sample lists about 110,000 clones; more than 70% were seen once. The specimen comprised peripheral blood, sampled from a patient treated with radiotherapy plus ipilimumab. The receptors come from a human donor with non-small cell lung cancer that progressed on radiotherapy plus ipilimumab. Some clones in this sample may be carry-over from other donors' samples.

The table lists this clone with a count of one. V and J are TRBV5-1 and TRBJ2-5; 7 bases fit TRBD1. TRBJ2-7 matches the DNA end more closely, so the J call is doubtful. Germline assignment: CDR1 SGHRS and CDR2 YFSETQ. CDR3 length equals 16 residues. The CDR3 DNA reads as TGCGCCAGCAGCTTGGCGTCTACAGGGGAACTCGACGAGCAGTACTTC. This encodes CASSLASTGELDEQYF.

J is TRBJ1-4 and V is TRBV5-4, with D unclear. Germline assignment: CDR1 SGHNT and CDR2 YYREEE (reference sequence). The CDR3 totals 15 residues. Between the trimmed V and J ends, which lost 4 bases and 4 bases, there was a span of 14 bases. The CDR3 DNA follows: TGTGCCAGCAGCCCCACGACACAACTTAATGAAAAACTGTTTTTT. Its translation is CASSPTTQLNEKLFF.

V and J are TRBV14 and TRBJ2-2, with D hard to call. V lost 1 base and J 5 bases, leaving 8 bases between the germline ends. Germline loops: CDR1 SGHDN, CDR2 FVKESK. The CDR3 spans 14 residues. Here the CDR3 DNA reads TGTGCCAGCAGCCAAGTAATGCATACCGGGGAGCTGTTTTTT. Protein product: CASSQVMHTGELFF.

The genes are TRBV18 and TRBJ2-7; D is possibly TRBD2 (6 bases). V was clipped by 6 bases and J by 4 bases, with 7 bases between them. The V gene's germline CDR1 is KGHSH and CDR2 LQKENI. The CDR3 loop spans 11 amino acids. The CDR3 sequence: CASSSGYEQYF. The DNA for the CDR3 is TGTGCCAGCTCTAGCGGTTACGAGCAGTACTTC.

The chain uses TRBV7-2 and TRBJ1-2; D not resolved. The CDR3 spans 16 residues. Germline V gene data show CDR1 as SGHTA and CDR2 as FQGNSA. Trimming shortened V by 2 bases and J by 1 base, and 14 bases separated the two germline ends. The CDR3 loop is CASSLPPSGGNYGYTF. CDR3 sequence (DNA): TGTGCCAGCAGCTTACCCCCCTCTGGCGGTAACTATGGCTACACCTTC. The entire variable domain, with the rest obtained from reference TRBV7-2 and TRBJ1-2, is as follows: GAGVSQSPSNKVTEKGKDVELRCDPISGHTALYWYRQSLGQGLEFLIYFQGNSAPDKSGLPSDRFSAERTGGSVSTLTIQRTQQEDSAVYLCASSLPPSGGNYGYTFGSGTRLTVV.

This clone was picked up one time. The chain employs TRBV7-8 and TRBJ1-1; D not resolved. CDR1 and CDR2 (germline): SGHVS, FQNEAQ. CDR3 length equals 15 residues. V lost 3 bases and J 1 base, leaving 12 bases between the germline ends. CDR3 loop: CASSFLRVRNTEAFF. CDR3 DNA: TGTGCCAGCAGCTTCTTGAGGGTTAGGAACACTGAAGCTTTCTTT. The whole variable domain, filled in from reference TRBV7-8 and TRBJ1-1, reads GAGVSQSPRYKVAKRGQDVALRCDPISGHVSLFWYQQALGQGPEFLTYFQNEAQLDKSGLPSDRFFAERPEGSVSTLKIQRTQQEDSAVYLCASSFLRVRNTEAFFGQGTRLTVV.

V and J are TRBV4-3 and TRBJ1-2; TRBD1 aligns across 7 bases. This CDR3 has 14 residues. V was clipped by 4 bases and J by 4 bases; unmatched bases: 6. Germline V CDR1 and CDR2: LGHNA, YSLEER. The CDR3 protein is CASSPMTGSYGYTF. The CDR3 DNA reads as TGCGCCAGCAGCCCCATGACAGGGAGCTATGGCTACACCTTC.

About this clone itself: A far larger clone differs by one base, so this is likely a read error. The rearrangement uses TRBV2 and TRBJ2-2; 11 bases fit TRBD2. CDR1 is SNHLY and CDR2 is FYNNEI in the germline V gene. With 6 bases clipped from V and 3 bases from J, the junction kept 3 bases outside the gene matches. The CDR3 contains 15 residues. The CDR3 loop is CASSVTSGDTGELFF. CDR3 nucleotides: TGTGCCAGCAGCGTGACTAGCGGGGACACCGGGGAGCTGTTTTTT.

The chain couples TRBV15 to TRBJ2-2; 10 nucleotides agree with TRBD2. With V trimmed by 4 bases and J by 2 bases, 10 bases remained unmatched. The CDR3 runs 18 residues. CDR1 LNHNV and CDR2 YYDKDF come from the germline V gene (reference sequence). CDR3 sequence (DNA): TGTGCCACCAGCACGACCGGACTAGCGGACACTAACACCGGGGAGCTGTTTTTT. This sequence encodes CATSTTGLADTNTGELFF. The full variable domain, with the rest looked up from reference TRBV15 and TRBJ2-2, is DAMVIQNPRYQVTQFGKPVTLSCSQTLNHNVMYWYQQKSSQAPKLLFHYYDKDFNNEADTPDNFQSRRPNTSFCFLDIRSPGLGDTAMYLCATSTTGLADTNTGELFFGEGSRLTVL.

The chain employs TRBV9 and TRBJ1-2; D may be TRBD1 (6 bases). Germline V CDR1 and CDR2: SGDLS, YYNGEE. This CDR3 comprises 15 residues. V dropped 0 bases and J dropped 2 bases, with 11 bases sitting between them. CDR3 sequence: CASSVAQRGNYGYTF. The CDR3 DNA reads TGTGCCAGCAGCGTAGCTCAAAGGGGGAACTATGGCTACACCTTC. Full variable domain (rest looked up from reference TRBV9 and TRBJ1-2): DSGVTQTPKHLITATGQRVTLRCSPRSGDLSVYWYQQSLDQGLQFLIQYYNGEERAKGNILERFSAQQFPDLHSELNLSSLELGDSALYFCASSVAQRGNYGYTFGSGTRLTVV.

This chain uses TRBV7-9 with TRBJ1-6; D is unresolved. Germline V gene sequence: CDR1 SEHNR, CDR2 FQNEAQ (reference sequence). There are 17 residues in the CDR3. Trimming pared 0 bases from V and 4 bases from J, leaving 13 bases between. CDR3 sequence reads: CASSLAWGEPYNSPLHF. Written as DNA, the CDR3 is TGTGCCAGCAGCTTAGCGTGGGGAGAACCATATAATTCACCCCTCCACTTT.

The chain has TRBV5-6 and TRBJ1-5; D remains unclear. Germline loops: CDR1 SGHDT, CDR2 YYEEEE. V lost 4 bases, J lost 0 bases, and 17 bases lay in between. CDR3 length: 17 amino acids. The CDR3 bases are TGTGCCAGCAGCCTTCCGCTCGCCTCGGATAGCAATCAGCCCCAGCATTTT. As protein: CASSLPLASDSNQPQHF.

The V call is TRBV18, the J call TRBJ2-3, with 11 bases aligning to TRBD2. The CDR3 runs to 14 residues. V dropped 6 bases and J dropped 4; count of bases not matched to a gene: 3. Germline V gene sequence: CDR1 KGHSH, CDR2 LQKENI. CDR3 bases: TGTGCCAGCTCGCTAGCGGGGGGACCAGATACGCAGTATTTT. Translating it yields CASSLAGGPDTQYF. Variable domain in full (rest from reference TRBV18 and TRBJ2-3): NAGVMQNPRHLVRRRGQEARLRCSPMKGHSHVYWYRQLPEEGLKFMVYLQKENIIDESGMPKERFSAEFPKEGPSILRIQQVVRGDSAAYFCASSLAGGPDTQYFGPGTRLTVL.

The rearrangement uses TRBV27 and TRBJ2-5; possibly TRBD1 for D (6 bases). This CDR3 is built from 13 residues. Germline lookup yields CDR1 MNHEY and CDR2 SMNVEV (reference sequence). Trimming took off 7 bases at V and 4 bases at J, with 13 bases between the two ends. CDR3 residues: CASNTARGETQYF. The DNA for the CDR3 is TGTGCCAGCAACACCGCCAGGGGAGAGACCCAGTACTTC.

V and J are TRBV7-8 and TRBJ1-5; D is unclear. CDR3 size: 14 residues. Trimming took 2 bases from V and 5 from J, leaving 10 bases between them. Per germline, CDR1 SGHVS and CDR2 FQNEAQ. The chain's CDR3 is CASSLPQTYQPQHF. The CDR3 DNA follows: TGTGCCAGCAGCTTACCTCAGACCTATCAGCCCCAGCATTTT.

This chain joins TRBV14 and TRBJ2-1; D might be TRBD1 or TRBD2, each matching 5 bases. Trimming shortened V by 2 bases and J by 7 bases, and 18 bases separated the two germline ends. The CDR3 spans 16 residues. Germline V gene sequence: CDR1 SGHDN, CDR2 FVKESK. CDR3 nucleotides: TGTGCCAGCAGCCAACCCGGGGCAGGCGGTCGAAATGAGCAGTTCTTC. The encoded protein is CASSQPGAGGRNEQFF.

The rearrangement joins TRBV5-1 to TRBJ1-5; no definite D call. The CDR3 consists of 13 residues. V was trimmed by 0 bases and J by 7 bases, leaving 8 bases between them. Germline assignment: CDR1 SGHRS and CDR2 YFSETQ. CDR3 protein: CASSLGREQPQHF. The CDR3 DNA reads as TGCGCCAGCAGCTTGGGCCGGGAACAGCCCCAGCATTTT.

This clone appeared a few times. V is TRBV9 and J is TRBJ1-2, with D perhaps matching TRBD1 (5 bases). The V and J ends lost 0 bases and 7 bases respectively, with 16 bases between them. CDR3 length: 15 amino acids. From germline, CDR1 is SGDLS and CDR2 YYNGEE. The CDR3 DNA reads TGTGCCAGCAGCGTAGAACCCTCAGGGTATCTTGGCTACACCTTC. Translation gives CASSVEPSGYLGYTF.

This clone came up once. This chain connects TRBV19 to TRBJ2-7, with D tentatively TRBD1 or TRBD2 (5 bases each). V was cut by 3 bases and J by 0 bases, with 6 bases left in between. This CDR3 spans 13 amino acids. Germline V gene lookup returns CDR1 LNHDA and CDR2 SQIVND (reference sequence). CDR3 bases: TGTGCCAGTAGTATTGGGGGCTCCTACGAGCAGTACTTC. Residues: CASSIGGSYEQYF. Supplemented by reference TRBV19 and TRBJ2-7, the full variable domain reads DGGITQSPKYLFRKEGQNVTLSCEQNLNHDAMYWYRQDPGQGLRLIYYSQIVNDFQKGDIAEGYSVSREKKESFPLTVTSAQKNPTAFYLCASSIGGSYEQYFGPGTRLTVT.

The table lists this clone with a few counts. The chain couples TRBV5-1 to TRBJ1-1; D is possibly TRBD1 (6 bases). This CDR3 is 13 amino acids long. Germline assignment: CDR1 SGHRS and CDR2 YFSETQ. Trimming cost V 5 bases and J 5 bases, with 13 bases left between them. The DNA for the CDR3 is TGCGCCAGCAGTGGGGGGGCGTTTACTGAAGCTTTCTTT. Residues: CASSGGAFTEAFF.

This clone has only one observation. The chain links TRBV5-1 to TRBJ2-5; D perhaps matches TRBD2 (6 bases). Germline loops: CDR1 SGHRS, CDR2 YFSETQ. With 1 base removed from V and 5 bases from J, the gap between germline ends came to 9 bases. This CDR3 is built from 13 residues. Written as DNA, the CDR3 is TGCGCCAGCAGCTTGAGTCTAGCGGAGACCCAGTACTTC. Protein product: CASSLSLAETQYF.

V and J are TRBV4-2 and TRBJ2-3, with D perhaps matching TRBD2 (7 bases). Trimming left V 4 bases short and J 1 base short, with 9 bases between. This CDR3 has 14 residues. Looked up from germline, CDR1 is LGHNA and CDR2 is YNFKEQ. In DNA form, the CDR3 reads TGTGCCAGCAGCCGCGGGGGCCGCACAGATACGCAGTATTTT. It specifies CASSRGGRTDTQYF.

The chain carries TRBV7-9 and TRBJ1-6; TRBD1 matches 11 bases. The germline gives CDR1 SEHNR, CDR2 FQNEAQ (reference sequence). Trimming at V came to 4 bases and at J to 3 bases, leaving 8 bases not matched to a gene. The CDR3 runs 18 residues. Here the CDR3 DNA reads TGTGCCAGCAGCTCACGAGGGACAGGGGGTGGCTATAATTCACCCCTCCACTTT. Amino acids: CASSSRGTGGGYNSPLHF.

This sequence joins TRBV6-6 and TRBJ1-6; D not certain. Germline V gives CDR1 MNHNY, CDR2 SVGAGI (reference sequence). Trimming pared 0 bases from V and 0 bases from J, leaving 6 bases between. This CDR3 contains 16 residues. In nucleotides, the CDR3 is TGTGCCAGCAGTTACTCTCGGAGCTCCTATAATTCACCCCTCCACTTT. It is translated as CASSYSRSSYNSPLHF.

V usage is TRBV5-1 and J usage is TRBJ1-2; D might be TRBD1 (5 bases). Germline CDR1 reads SGHRS; CDR2 reads YFSETQ. V was pared by 0 bases and J by 2 bases, with 8 bases between. The CDR3 has 14 residues. For the CDR3, the DNA is TGCGCCAGCAGCTTGGAGGGGCTAAACTATGGCTACACCTTC. It yields the protein CASSLEGLNYGYTF.

The chain recombines TRBV5-1 with TRBJ1-6, with D uncertain. Germline V gives CDR1 SGHRS, CDR2 YFSETQ. V lost 4 bases to trimming and J lost 6 bases, with 11 bases between them. This CDR3 spans 14 amino acids. The CDR3 DNA follows: TGCGCCAGCAGCCCAACGACCAGTAATTCACCCCTCCACTTT. It translates to CASSPTTSNSPLHF.